The following is a T cell receptor (beta chain) sequence with its context. Its antigen is as yet unknown. In the naive CD8 group, cells lacked CD45RO and were positively selected for CCR7, so terminally differentiated effector memory CD45RA+ cells were left out. The data belong to a study of shared clonotypes between healthy human individuals. Study results and limitations: Several donors held about 4.6% of naive CD4 clonotypes in common.

Between the trimmed V and J ends, which lost 1 base and 3 bases, there was a span of 10 bases. CDR3 size: 14 residues. CDR1 is LGHNA, CDR2 YSLEER, per germline. Profiling relied on immunoSEQ multiplex PCR, and the TCRdb table lists in-frame clones only, not all of them. The sample has over 750,000 clones, 96% seen once. V usage is TRBV4-3 and J usage is TRBJ2-7, with D perhaps matching TRBD2 (6 bases). The sample comprised naive CD8+ T cells sorted from blood. The sequence derives from a man aged 30-40 years in good health. The CDR3 loop is CASSQGLGGYEQYF. CDR3 in DNA: TGCGCCAGCAGCCAAGGACTGGGGGGCTACGAGCAGTACTTC.